Given below is one TCR beta chain in context. This sample includes further DNA sequences coding for the same CDR3. The data derive from a study of shared clonotypes between healthy human individuals. TCRdb keeps only in-frame clones here, not all; method: immunoSEQ multiplex PCR. This table has hundreds of thousands of clones, 90% to 98% appearing once. CDR1 MNHEY and CDR2 SMNVEV come from the germline V gene (reference sequence). Trimming took 6 bases from V and 3 from J, leaving 12 bases between them. The CDR3 has 13 residues. Naive CD8 populations comprised CD45RO-negative cells positively selected for CCR7, excluding terminally differentiated effector memory CD45RA+ cells.

The chain joins TRBV27 to TRBJ2-7; D assignment may be TRBD1 or TRBD2 (6 bases each). This TCR was sampled from a young man in good health. Sequencing was carried out using naive CD8+ T cells sorted from blood. CDR3 nucleotides: TGTGCCAGCAGCCCCGGGGGCGGCTACGAGCAGTACTTC. The encoded protein is CASSPGGGYEQYF.